The following is a T cell receptor (beta chain) sequence with its context. Its antigen is still unknown. Genomic DNA constituted the template upon which TCR beta VDJ and CDR3 profiling was performed. TCRdb reanalysed the reads using MiXCR and keeps one entry per CDR3 protein. Counted here are over 40,000 distinct CDR3 sequences, about two thirds occurring once; the ten biggest clones make up less than 40%. J lost 7 bases, V lost 1 base, and 8 bases had no gene match. Germline loops: CDR1 SGHVS, CDR2 FNYEAQ. CDR3 size: 15 residues. These data originate in a study of CD8+CD57+ T cells in acquired aplastic anemia. Study context: Around 3.5 ug was the average amount of DNA from sorted CD4+ and CD8+ cells.

Study-level results: Overlapping CD8+ CDR3 repertoires of patients and controls contained approximately 29 shared sequences.

The rearrangement uses TRBV7-6 and TRBJ2-5, with 8 bases aligning to TRBD1. Sequencing was performed on sorted CD4+, CD8+, or CD8+CD57+ T cells (not recorded which) from PBMCs. The sequence was collected from a human donor in good health, serving as a control. The CDR3 nucleotides read TGTGCCAGCAGCTTAGACCGACAGGGGCTAGGGACCCAGTACTTC. It encodes CASSLDRQGLGTQYF.